These T cell receptor beta chains were read from a single sample in a study of cytomegalovirus exposure and HLA in healthy donors. Clones were read by immunoSEQ multiplex PCR, and TCRdb kept only the in-frame ones, dropping some. This table has roughly 80,000 clones, 81% appearing once. Sequencing input: PBMCs. The origin of the receptors is a woman under 40 in good health and CMV-seronegative. CDR3s include the opening cysteine and the closing phenylalanine or tryptophan. D genes are given only for firm matches. Only part of the rows carry a size: once, few, many, or a class if the clone is expanded.

clone_size j_call v_call d_call cdr3_aa cdr3_nt
few TRBJ2-7 TRBV4-2 - CASSQEAVPPYEQYF TGTGCCAGCAGCCAAGAAGCGGTACCCCCCTACGAGCAGTACTTC
- TRBJ2-7 TRBV19 TRBD1 CASSIDRGFEQYF TGTGCCAGTAGTATCGACAGGGGCTTCGAGCAGTACTTC
once TRBJ2-5 TRBV30 - CAWSVEAGKAETQYF TGTGCCTGGAGTGTTGAGGCAGGGAAGGCGGAGACCCAGTACTTC
- TRBJ1-1 TRBV11-2 TRBD1 CASGFGTGGELYAFF TGTGCCAGCGGCTTCGGGACAGGGGGCGAGTTGTATGCTTTCTTT
few TRBJ2-1 TRBV7-3 - CASSHREGPYNEQFF TGTGCCAGCAGCCACAGGGAGGGCCCCTACAATGAGCAGTTCTTC
- TRBJ1-3 TRBV5-4 - CASTSGGPTIYF TGTGCCAGCACATCCGGGGGTCCGACCATATATTTT
few TRBJ2-7 TRBV27 - CASSFASGVTGGEQYF TGTGCCAGCAGTTTCGCCTCGGGGGTTACAGGAGGCGAGCAGTACTTC
- TRBJ1-1 TRBV4-2 - CASSQEAQGNTEAFF TGTGCCAGCAGCCAAGAGGCGCAGGGGAACACTGAAGCTTTCTTT
- TRBJ2-7 TRBV29-1 - CSVVGRDLYEQYF TGCAGCGTTGTGGGCAGGGATCTCTACGAGCAGTACTTC
- TRBJ2-5 TRBV9 - CASSVGGLKETQYF TGTGCCAGCAGCGTCGGTGGTCTAAAAGAGACCCAGTACTTC
- TRBJ2-3 TRBV5-1 TRBD1 CASSGDRGALTDTQYF TGCGCCAGCAGCGGGGACAGGGGAGCTTTGACAGATACGCAGTATTTT
once TRBJ2-7 TRBV6-5 - CASSSQFLSYEQYF TGTGCCAGCAGTTCCCAGTTTCTCTCCTACGAGCAGTACTTC
- TRBJ2-5 TRBV7-2 - CASSSRGTYQETQYF TGTGCCAGCAGCTCCAGGGGCACGTACCAAGAGACCCAGTACTTC
- TRBJ2-1 TRBV10-3 TRBD1 CATRPGDRASYNEQFF TGTGCCACCCGGCCCGGGGACAGGGCTTCCTACAATGAGCAGTTCTTC
- TRBJ2-1 TRBV5-4 - CASSPARSNEQFF TGTGCCAGCAGCCCAGCTAGGAGCAATGAGCAGTTCTTC
- TRBJ2-1 TRBV9 TRBD2 CASSVGSSGTGEQFF TGTGCCAGCAGCGTAGGCAGTAGCGGGACCGGGGAGCAGTTCTTC
- TRBJ2-7 TRBV27 - CASSLGPSYEQYF TGTGCCAGCAGTTTAGGCCCCTCCTACGAGCAGTACTTC
- TRBJ2-7 TRBV6-5 - CASSYSGVGGFYEQYF TGTGCCAGCAGTTACTCGGGGGTGGGGGGTTTCTACGAGCAGTACTTC
- TRBJ2-7 TRBV6-5 TRBD1 CASSQGQTSYEQYF TGTGCCAGCAGTCAGGGACAGACCTCCTACGAGCAGTACTTC
- TRBJ1-3 TRBV5-6 TRBD1 CASSPLDRAGNTIYF TGTGCCAGCAGCCCCCTGGACAGGGCTGGAAACACCATATATTTT
- TRBJ2-5 TRBV29-1 TRBD1 CSVAQGVGETQYF TGCAGCGTTGCGCAGGGGGTTGGAGAGACCCAGTACTTC
- TRBJ1-5 TRBV6-5 - CASSLAGDQPQHF TGTGCCAGCAGTCTGGCAGGGGATCAGCCCCAGCATTTT
- TRBJ2-7 TRBV25-1 TRBD1 CASSQEDRVPYEQYF TGTGCCAGCAGTCAGGAGGACAGGGTCCCCTACGAGCAGTACTTC